Below, one TCR beta chain is given with its context. With random hexamers, roughly 0.45 to 1 ug RNA was reverse transcribed. In TCRdb, the immunoSEQ multiplex PCR reads were re-called with MiXCR into one record per CDR3 protein. Among 150,000 to 180,000 distinct CDR3 sequences listed, approximately 95% were seen once. The source of the sample is a study of CD8 T cells in Susac syndrome. The germline V and J ends were trimmed by 3 bases and 0 bases, with 13 bases remaining between them. From germline, CDR1 is MGHRA and CDR2 YSYEKL. The CDR3 loop spans 16 amino acids. This TCR derives from a human donor with Susac syndrome. The chain has TRBV4-1 and TRBJ2-3; no firm D call. The sequencing sample was made of CD4+ T cells from PBMCs. DNA for the CDR3: TGCGCCAGCAGCCAGGCATACTTGACTAGCACAGATACGCAGTATTTT. Translation: CASSQAYLTSTDTQYF.